These 8 T cell receptor beta chains came from one sample sequenced in a study of T cell responses to AZD1222 COVID-19 vaccine. Profiled with immunoSEQ multiplex PCR; TCRdb holds only in-frame clones, not every one. In the table there are about 130,000 clones, about 94% of which are singletons. The sample consisted of peripheral blood, taken on day 0 of AZD1222 vaccination. These receptors all stem from an adult in good health.

The CDR3 here is CASSSRVSNTGELFF. The CDR3 DNA follows: TGTGCCAGCAGCTCCAGGGTGTCGAACACCGGGGAGCTGTTTTTT. The chain is built from TRBV11-2 and TRBJ2-2; a possible D gene is TRBD1 (5 bases). The V gene lost 4 bases and the J gene lost 0 bases, with 9 bases spanning the gap. This CDR3 spans 15 amino acids. Germline CDR1 and CDR2: SGHAT and FQNNGV.

J is TRBJ2-7 and V is TRBV7-8, with D hard to call. CDR3 size: 14 residues. Deletions cut 1 base from V and 6 bases from J, with 13 bases between. The germline gives CDR1 SGHVS, CDR2 FQNEAQ. CDR3 in DNA: TGTGCCAGCAGCTTAGAGACCCTCGTCCGCGAGCAGTACTTC. This sequence encodes CASSLETLVREQYF.

The chain joins TRBV28 to TRBJ1-1; no clear D gene. Germline CDR1 and CDR2: MDHEN and SYDVKM. V was cut by 2 bases and J by 2 bases, with 9 bases left in between. The CDR3 loop spans 14 amino acids. The CDR3 nucleotides read TGTGCCAGCAGTTTAGGGCGGTTTAACACTGAAGCTTTCTTT. Residues: CASSLGRFNTEAFF.

This chain links TRBV2 with TRBJ2-5; 8 bases match TRBD2. The CDR3 is made up of 18 amino acids. With V trimmed by 4 bases and J by 5 bases, 18 bases remained unmatched. The germline V gene encodes CDR1 SNHLY and CDR2 FYNNEI. The CDR3 DNA follows: TGTGCCAGCAGTGCAGCCCATATTTTTGCGGGAGGAGGGGAGACCCAGTACTTC. This gives the protein CASSAAHIFAGGGETQYF.

This clone appeared a few times. The DNA of the CDR3 is TGTGCCAGCGGCCATAAGAGCCAGGGCATTTACGGGGAGCTGTTTTTT. This codes for CASGHKSQGIYGELFF. The chain is built from TRBV5-6 and TRBJ2-2; D perhaps matches TRBD1 (5 bases). The CDR3 spans 16 residues. Looked up from germline, CDR1 is SGHDT and CDR2 is YYEEEE. The V gene lost 7 bases and the J gene lost 7 bases, with 23 bases spanning the gap.

The J gene is TRBJ2-2, the V gene TRBV19; no firm D call. Trimming removed 7 bases at V and 1 base at J, with 4 bases between. The CDR3 totals 12 residues. Germline CDR1 reads LNHDA; CDR2 reads SQIVND (reference sequence). In DNA, the CDR3 is TGTGCCAGTAAGAGGAACACCGGGGAGCTGTTTTTT. Translation: CASKRNTGELFF.

V is TRBV10-2 and J is TRBJ2-7; D is perhaps TRBD1 (6 bases). The CDR3 is made up of 14 amino acids. Germline values: CDR1 WSHSY, CDR2 SAAADI. Trimming shortened V by 5 bases and J by 2 bases, and 13 bases separated the two germline ends. CDR3 sequence reads: CASSRQVHPYEQYF. The CDR3 coding sequence is TGCGCCAGCAGTAGACAGGTCCACCCCTACGAGCAGTACTTC.

This chain connects TRBV7-9 to TRBJ2-5; D is uncertain. CDR3 size: 15 residues. The germline gives CDR1 SEHNR, CDR2 FQNEAQ (reference sequence). The V gene lost 3 bases and the J gene lost 0 bases, with 11 bases spanning the gap. For the CDR3, the DNA is TGTGCCAGCAGCTTGACCACAACGTACCAAGAGACCCAGTACTTC. This sequence encodes CASSLTTTYQETQYF.